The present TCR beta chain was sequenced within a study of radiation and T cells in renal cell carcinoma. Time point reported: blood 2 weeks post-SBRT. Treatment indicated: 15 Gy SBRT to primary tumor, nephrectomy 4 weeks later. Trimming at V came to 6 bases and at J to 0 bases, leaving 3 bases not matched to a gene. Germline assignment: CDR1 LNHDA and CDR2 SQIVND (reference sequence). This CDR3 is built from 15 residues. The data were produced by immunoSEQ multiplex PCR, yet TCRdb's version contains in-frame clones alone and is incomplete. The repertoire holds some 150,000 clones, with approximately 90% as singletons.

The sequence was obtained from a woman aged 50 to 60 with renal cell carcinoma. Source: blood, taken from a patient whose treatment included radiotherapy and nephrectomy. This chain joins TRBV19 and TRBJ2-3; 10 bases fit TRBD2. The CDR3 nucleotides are TGTGCCAGTAGGGAACTAGCGGGGAGCACAGATACGCAGTATTTT. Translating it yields CASRELAGSTDTQYF.